This TCR beta chain emerged from a study of blood T cell repertoires in COVID-19. Profiling relied on immunoSEQ multiplex PCR, and the TCRdb table lists in-frame clones only, not all of them. Of roughly 300,000 clones in the sample, more than 85% were seen once. The CDR3 contains 16 residues. CDR1 and CDR2 (germline): SGHVS, FNYEAQ. V lost 1 base, J lost 1 base, and 10 bases lay in between. This clone was counted a few times. The receptor's source is a woman aged 30 to 39 who had recovered from COVID-19. The chain is built from TRBV7-6 and TRBJ2-2; D is ambiguous. Sequenced input: PBMCs or T cells enriched from blood (not recorded which). The CDR3 region has the DNA TGTGCCAGCAGCTTAGAATCCCCTTTGAACACCGGGGAGCTGTTTTTT. Translating it yields CASSLESPLNTGELFF.